This record covers a single T cell receptor beta chain. Its antigen remains unidentified. Base qualities are not provided; no much larger clone lies one nucleotide away. This sample stems from a study of control samples from healthy donors and cancer patients (dated by TCRdb to about 2020). Library preparation was by the immunoSEQ multiplex PCR assay. The immuneACCESS repertoire file appears here via TCRdb, limited to in-frame rearrangements. These files lack a portion of the clones; in checked studies, under half of the deficit traces to unresolved V genes, and the cause of the others is not known. Counted in this sample were roughly 24,000 clones; approximately 85% of them appeared once. 20% to 25% of the sample belongs to the ten largest clones. Between the V and J ends, shortened by 3 bases and 2 bases respectively, the junction contains 11 bases. The CDR3 spans 15 residues, from the cysteine through the phenylalanine. Here the CDR3 DNA is all that survives: 45 bases in frame from base 1. CDR1 MNHEY and CDR2 SMNVEV are derived from the germline V gene (reference sequence).

The receptor comes from a man aged 55 to 70 with colorectal cancer. Sequencing was done on a sample of PBMCs. The V gene is TRBV27 and the J gene is TRBJ2-1; the D gene assignment is ambiguous. CDR3 loop: CASSLVTSTYNEQFF. The nucleotides are TGTGCCAGCAGTTTGGTTACCAGTACCTACAATGAGCAGTTCTTC.